These T cell receptor beta chains were read from a single sample in a study of T cell repertoires in cytomegalovirus infection. TCRdb re-derived calls from the reads in MiXCR, one entry per CDR3 protein. The sample holds fewer than 200,000 distinct CDR3 sequences, approximately 19% seen once. The sample was PBMCs. These receptors were taken from a human donor in good health (CMV status not recorded). Some clones in this sample may be carry-over from other donors' samples. The CDR3 runs from the conserved cysteine through the conserved F or W. The D gene is left open where the match is weak. The size of a clone is reported for some rows only, either as once, few or many, or as a class for expanded clones.

J gene | clone size | CDR3 length | V gene | D gene | CDR3 DNA | CDR3 protein
TRBJ1-5 | few | 11 | TRBV12-5 | . | TGTGCTAGTGGTTTAACGCAGCCCCAGCATTTT | CASGLTQPQHF
TRBJ2-1 | few | 16 | TRBV7-6 | . | TGTGCCAGCAGCCCGCCAAGGGGACTCCTACGCGATGAGCAGTTCTTC | CASSPPRGLLRDEQFF
TRBJ2-3 | few | 16 | TRBV5-1 | TRBD2 | TGCGCCAGCAGGACTAGCGGGGGGCTGAGCACAGATACGCAGTATTTT | CASRTSGGLSTDTQYF
TRBJ2-1 | . | 14 | TRBV12-3/TRBV12-4 | . | TGTGCCAGCAGTTCTAGTCCGCTCTACAATGAGCAGTTCTTC | CASSSSPLYNEQFF
TRBJ2-1 | . | 17 | TRBV7-2 | TRBD2 | TGTGCCAGCAGCTTATATTCGGGAGCGGGAGTAGGCAATGAGCAGTTCTTC | CASSLYSGAGVGNEQFF
TRBJ2-1 | few | 18 | TRBV6-2/TRBV6-3 | TRBD2 | TGTGCCAGCAGTTCCTCCAAGGGACTAGCGCACATGTACAATGAGCAGTTCTTC | CASSSSKGLAHMYNEQFF
TRBJ2-1 | . | 16 | TRBV24-1 | TRBD1 | TGTGCCACCAGTGACTCGGGACAGGGAACTTACAATGAGCAGTTCTTC | CATSDSGQGTYNEQFF
TRBJ2-3 | many | 16 | TRBV7-8 | TRBD2 | TGTGCCAGCAGCACGGGACTAGCGGGAGTCACAGATACGCAGTATTTT | CASSTGLAGVTDTQYF
TRBJ1-1 | . | 16 | TRBV18 | TRBD1 | TGTGCCAGCTCACCAGGGACAGGGTATGGGGACACTGAAGCTTTCTTT | CASSPGTGYGDTEAFF
TRBJ2-1 | few | 14 | TRBV7-8 | . | TGTGCCAGCAGCCCAGGACCGCATTACAATGAGCAGTTCTTC | CASSPGPHYNEQFF
TRBJ1-1 | . | 16 | TRBV5-1 | . | TGCGCCAGCAGCCCCCTCCAGGGAGGGGGAAACACTGAAGCTTTCTTT | CASSPLQGGGNTEAFF
TRBJ2-7 | many | 14 | TRBV7-2 | . | TGTGCCAGCAGCTGGTCAGCAGGCACCTACGAGCAGTACTTC | CASSWSAGTYEQYF
TRBJ2-7 | . | 16 | TRBV23-1 | . | TGCGCCAGCAGTCACCGTTGCGACGTAAGCTCCTACGAGCAGTACTTC | CASSHRCDVSSYEQYF
TRBJ2-3 | many | 16 | TRBV7-9 | TRBD1 | TGTGCCAGCAGCTTAACAGGGGGGCCTAGCACAGATACGCAGTATTTT | CASSLTGGPSTDTQYF
TRBJ2-7 | many | 18 | TRBV19 | TRBD1 | TGTGCCAGTAGAGATACGGTTCTCGGGACAGGGCCCCCCTACGAGCAGTACTTC | CASRDTVLGTGPPYEQYF
TRBJ2-1 | . | 15 | TRBV4-3 | . | TGCGCCAGCAGCCAAGCAGGGGTTAGCTACAATGAGCAGTTCTTC | CASSQAGVSYNEQFF
TRBJ2-1 | few | 17 | TRBV7-6 | . | TGTGCTAGCAGCTTAGGGATAGGAGGGGGCGTAAACCATGAGCAGTTCTTC | CASSLGIGGGVNHEQFF
TRBJ2-3 | . | 16 | TRBV6-2/TRBV6-3 | TRBD1 | TGTGCCAGCAGGGATAGGGGACAGGGGTCGACAGATACGCAGTATTTT | CASRDRGQGSTDTQYF
TRBJ2-1 | . | 12 | TRBV6-1 | . | TGTGCCAGCAGTGAAGCTGGACGGGAGCAGTTCTTC | CASSEAGREQFF
TRBJ2-5 | few | 19 | TRBV14 | TRBD1 | TGTGCCAGCAGCCAAAGACTCCGGGACAGGCCCGCCCGCCAAGAGACCCAGTACTTC | CASSQRLRDRPARQETQYF
TRBJ2-7 | . | 15 | TRBV5-1 | TRBD1 | TGCGCCAGCAGACGCGATTGGGACAGCTCCTACGAGCAGTACTTC | CASRRDWDSSYEQYF
TRBJ1-2 | . | 12 | TRBV7-4 | . | TGTGCCAGCAGCTCGGCGGGGGATGGCTACACCTTC | CASSSAGDGYTF
TRBJ1-4 | . | 15 | TRBV5-4 | TRBD1 | TGTGCCAGCAGTGTGGGACAGGGAACTAATGAAAAACTGTTTTTT | CASSVGQGTNEKLFF
TRBJ2-1 | . | 16 | TRBV7-6 | TRBD2 | TGTGCCAGCAGCAGAAGCGGGAGTCTTTCCTACAATGAGCAGTTCTTC | CASSRSGSLSYNEQFF
TRBJ1-5 | few | 14 | TRBV28 | TRBD1 | TGTGCCAGCAGTTTTACAGGGGGCCGTCAGCCCCAGCATTTT | CASSFTGGRQPQHF
TRBJ1-5 | many | 13 | TRBV4-1 | TRBD1 | TGCGCCAGCAGCCAGGGGACAGGGGAGCCCCAGCATTTT | CASSQGTGEPQHF
TRBJ2-1 | many | 17 | TRBV7-2 | TRBD2 | TGTGCCAGCAGCTTAGATCTAGCGGGGGGGCCCGGCAATGAGCAGTTCTTC | CASSLDLAGGPGNEQFF
TRBJ1-1 | many | 16 | TRBV7-9 | TRBD1 | TGTGCCAGCAGCTTAGGACAGGGAATAATGAACACTGAAGCTTTCTTT | CASSLGQGIMNTEAFF
TRBJ1-1 | few | 16 | TRBV30 | . | TGTGCCTGGAGTGTAGATCCCCCAGGGAGGAACACTGAAGCTTTCTTT | CAWSVDPPGRNTEAFF
TRBJ1-2 | . | 15 | TRBV7-3 | . | TGTGCCAGCAGCCCCACAGGAGCGTCTAACTATGGCTACACCTTC | CASSPTGASNYGYTF
TRBJ1-5 | few | 15 | TRBV5-5 | . | TGTGCCAGCAGCTTGTTACCCGCGAGCAATCAGCCCCAGCATTTT | CASSLLPASNQPQHF
TRBJ2-5 | once | 13 | TRBV6-6 | . | TGTGCCAGCCGTCGGAGTCACTCAGAGACCCAGTACTTC | CASRRSHSETQYF
TRBJ2-7 | many | 15 | TRBV7-2 | . | TGTGCCAGCAGCTTAGAGAACCGGGATCCCTACGAGCAGTACTTC | CASSLENRDPYEQYF
TRBJ1-4 | . | 15 | TRBV7-2 | . | TGTGCCAGCAGCCGATCAACCGACTTAGGTGAAAAACTGTTTTTT | CASSRSTDLGEKLFF
TRBJ2-1 | . | 14 | TRBV19 | . | TGTGCCAGTAGTATTGACGGGAGCTACAATGAGCAGTTCTTC | CASSIDGSYNEQFF
TRBJ2-6 | . | 19 | TRBV7-9 | . | TGTGCCAGCAGCCCGTTACAGGGTGAAGGGAGGGCCGGGGCCAACGTCCTGACTTTC | CASSPLQGEGRAGANVLTF
TRBJ2-6 | . | 17 | TRBV12-3/TRBV12-4 | . | TGTGCCAGCAGTTTTGCAAGAGGGGCTGCTGGGGCCAACGTCCTGACTTTC | CASSFARGAAGANVLTF
TRBJ2-7 | many | 16 | TRBV7-2 | . | TGTGCCAGCACCGAAGGGAGGCAGACCGTCACCTACGAGCAGTACTTC | CASTEGRQTVTYEQYF
TRBJ2-3 | . | 10 | TRBV2 | . | TGTGCCAGCGGAGGCGGTACGCAGTATTTT | CASGGGTQYF
TRBJ2-1 | . | 13 | TRBV6-5 | . | TGTGCCAGCAGCCACGATGTCCGGGATGAGCAGTTCTTC | CASSHDVRDEQFF
TRBJ2-7 | . | 16 | TRBV29-1 | . | TGCAGCGTAAACGGCGTCGGGACGGGGATTGGCATCGAGCAGTACTTC | CSVNGVGTGIGIEQYF
TRBJ2-5 | . | 17 | TRBV5-5 | TRBD2 | TGTGCCAGCAGCTCCGGGACTAGCGGGAGTATTCGCGAGACCCAGTACTTC | CASSSGTSGSIRETQYF
TRBJ1-1 | . | 13 | TRBV23-1 | . | TGCGCCAGCAGTCAATATGGTCTCACTGAAGCTTTCTTT | CASSQYGLTEAFF
TRBJ1-2 | many | 15 | TRBV7-9 | . | TGTGCCAGCAGCTTGCATCGGACAGCCTTCTATGGCTACACCTTC | CASSLHRTAFYGYTF
TRBJ1-4 | many | 14 | TRBV7-9 | TRBD1 | TGTGCCAGCAGCTTAACAGGGGGCGATGAAAAACTGTTTTTT | CASSLTGGDEKLFF
TRBJ2-2 | few | 18 | TRBV10-3 | TRBD2 | TGTGCCATCAAAGTGACTAGCGGGAGGGCCTCGAACACCGGGGAGCTGTTTTTT | CAIKVTSGRASNTGELFF
TRBJ1-2 | . | 13 | TRBV6-6 | . | TGTGCCAGCAGTTACGTCGGGACTAGCGGCTACACCTTC | CASSYVGTSGYTF
TRBJ1-1 | . | 16 | TRBV5-1 | . | TGCGCCAGCAGCTTGGAAGGAAGTCAGGGAGTGACTGAAGCTTTCTTT | CASSLEGSQGVTEAFF
TRBJ1-2 | many | 13 | TRBV25-1 | . | TGTGCCAGTGGGGGTCTGCACCCGGGGGGCTACACCTTC | CASGGLHPGGYTF
TRBJ2-1 | many | 16 | TRBV12-3/TRBV12-4 | TRBD2 | TGTGCCAGCAGTTTCCTCGGCGGGAGACACTACAATGAGCAGTTCTTC | CASSFLGGRHYNEQFF
TRBJ2-7 | . | 15 | TRBV28 | . | TGTGCCAGCAGTTTACCGGCGGGCCTCTCGTGGGAGCAGTACTTC | CASSLPAGLSWEQYF
TRBJ2-1 | . | 17 | TRBV5-5 | . | TGTGCCAGCAGCTTGGGGCAGGGCCGGATGGCCTTTAATGAGCAGTTCTTC | CASSLGQGRMAFNEQFF
TRBJ2-5 | . | 15 | TRBV2 | TRBD2 | TGTGCCAGCTTCCGACTAGCGGCCCTCCAAGAGACCCAGTACTTC | CASFRLAALQETQYF
TRBJ2-7 | many | 16 | TRBV28 | . | TGTGCCAGCAGTTCCCAAGATAGCGGCTACTCCTACGAGCAGTACTTC | CASSSQDSGYSYEQYF
TRBJ2-1 | many | 12 | TRBV7-2 | . | TGTGCCAGCAGCCGGACTACCCGTGAGCAGTTCTTC | CASSRTTREQFF